This TCR beta chain was profiled in a study of shared clonotypes between healthy human individuals. Study results and caveats: All-four-donor shared clonotypes had higher generation probabilities than non-shared clonotypes did. Only blood underwent sampling, and tissue repertoires likely differ. As a rule, naive subsets had a larger estimated richness than memory subsets.

Of note for this clone: Its antigen is unidentified.

Deletions cut 1 base from V and 0 bases from J, with 13 bases between. The CDR3 loop spans 15 amino acids. The germline CDR1 and CDR2 sequences are SQVTM and ANQGSEA. It was CD45RO-negative cells, positively selected for CCR7, that made up naive CD8 cells, with terminally differentiated effector memory CD45RA+ cells excluded. Clones were sequenced by immunoSEQ multiplex PCR, and TCRdb holds only the in-frame ones, with some missing. The data show around 600,000 clones, with about 98% seen just once and approximately 0.3% held by the top ten. The chain recombines TRBV29-1 with TRBJ2-7, with D possibly matching TRBD1 (5 bases). Sequences were obtained from naive CD8+ T cells sorted from blood. This TCR was recovered from a man aged 25 to 40 in good health. This CDR3 is CSVEGTPESSYEQYF. In nucleotides, the CDR3 is TGCAGCGTTGAAGGGACACCCGAAAGCTCCTACGAGCAGTACTTC.